This TCR beta chain was recovered during a study of cytomegalovirus exposure and HLA in healthy donors. The donors comprised healthy bone marrow donors. PCR was performed using 60 Vbeta and 13 Jbeta primers. The assay was immunoSEQ multiplex PCR, and TCRdb's table has in-frame clones only and misses some. The sample has approximately 170,000 clones; around three quarters are singletons. The length of the CDR3 is 14 residues. The germline CDR1 and CDR2 sequences are SNHLY and FYNNEI. The sequenced material came from PBMCs. The V gene is TRBV2, the J gene TRBJ2-5; 9 positions match TRBD2. The DNA end lines up better with TRBJ2-7; the J call may be wrong. This TCR was sampled from a man aged 35-49 years in good health and CMV-seronegative. The DNA for the CDR3 is TGTGCCAGCAGGGTTATAGCGGGAGCCTACGAGCAGTACTTC. This sequence encodes CASRVIAGAYEQYF.